This T cell receptor beta chain was observed in a study of T-cell memory formation after mild COVID-19. A single record per CDR3 protein comes from TCRdb applying MiXCR to the 5' RACE reads. The profile shows 70,000 to 100,000 distinct CDR3 sequences, around 16% of them singletons. Material: PBMCs or a T cell subset sorted from them (not recorded which). This sequence was found in a man between 18 and 29 years old who had mild COVID-19 (a few samples of this study predate the infection). Cell type and time point are not known.

This CDR3 is CASSPLGGFSSQPQHF. The CDR3 nucleotides read TGTGCCAGCAGCCCCCTCGGAGGGTTCTCTAGTCAGCCCCAGCATTTT. The chain couples TRBV7-2 to TRBJ1-5, with unresolved D. There are 16 residues in the CDR3. Trimming took off 5 bases at V and 6 bases at J, with 20 bases between the two ends. Germline CDR1 SGHTA, CDR2 FQGNSA.